The 5 T cell receptor beta chains below were found in one sample sequenced in a study of T cells in Graves' hyperthyroidism and ophthalmopathy. TCR beta CDR3 regions were amplified from RNA transcripts. The TCR CDR3 was amplified in a first-round RT-PCR using the HTBI primer set. TCRdb re-called the multiplex PCR reads through MiXCR, storing one row per CDR3 protein. Of approximately 400,000 distinct CDR3 sequences detected, approximately 25% appear once; the ten largest clones hold roughly 80%. Sequencing used blood. These receptors originate from a man aged 50-60 years with Graves' hyperthyroidism.

J is TRBJ2-2 and V is TRBV20-1; 9 positions agree with TRBD1. With V trimmed by 1 base and J by 1 base, 4 bases remained unmatched. Germline CDR1 and CDR2: DFQATT and SNEGSKA (reference sequence). This CDR3 is built from 16 residues. CDR3 bases: TGCAGTGCTAGAGGAGGGACAGGGTGGAACACCGGGGAGCTGTTTTTT. Its translation is CSARGGTGWNTGELFF.

This clonotype was counted at least ten times. The chain couples TRBV2 to TRBJ2-5; TRBD1 matches 7 bases. The CDR3 consists of 15 residues. After removal of 6 bases from V and 7 bases from J, the junction contained 14 bases not matched to a gene. In germline, CDR1 is SNHLY, CDR2 FYNNEI. The CDR3 nucleotides are TGTGCCAGCAGCGTAATTACAGGGGAGCTGGGGACCCAGTACTTC. It specifies CASSVITGELGTQYF.

V and J are TRBV27 and TRBJ2-7, with TRBD1 matching 9 bases. V shed 2 bases, J shed 4 bases, and the junction held 3 bases outside the gene matches. This CDR3 has 14 amino acids. Germline V CDR1 and CDR2: MNHEY, SMNVEV (reference sequence). This CDR3 is CASSLPGQGYEQYF. The DNA of the CDR3 is TGTGCCAGCAGTTTACCGGGACAGGGTTACGAGCAGTACTTC.

The chain has TRBV25-1 and TRBJ2-7; 11 nucleotides line up with TRBD1. Germline-derived CDR1 and CDR2 are MGHDK and SYGVNS. The ends lost 3 bases at V and 5 bases at J; junction bases unmatched: 6. This CDR3 is built from 15 residues. CDR3 in amino acids: CASSDYGQGADEQYF. The CDR3, as DNA: TGTGCCAGCAGTGACTATGGACAGGGGGCCGACGAGCAGTACTTC.

J is TRBJ2-2 and V is TRBV9; D is perhaps TRBD2 (5 bases). The CDR3 covers 15 residues. Germline CDR1 is SGDLS and CDR2 is YYNGEE. V lost 3 bases and J 1 base, leaving 10 bases between the germline ends. The CDR3 spells CASSGSVLNTGELFF. For the CDR3, the DNA is TGTGCCAGCAGCGGTAGCGTATTGAACACCGGGGAGCTGTTTTTT.